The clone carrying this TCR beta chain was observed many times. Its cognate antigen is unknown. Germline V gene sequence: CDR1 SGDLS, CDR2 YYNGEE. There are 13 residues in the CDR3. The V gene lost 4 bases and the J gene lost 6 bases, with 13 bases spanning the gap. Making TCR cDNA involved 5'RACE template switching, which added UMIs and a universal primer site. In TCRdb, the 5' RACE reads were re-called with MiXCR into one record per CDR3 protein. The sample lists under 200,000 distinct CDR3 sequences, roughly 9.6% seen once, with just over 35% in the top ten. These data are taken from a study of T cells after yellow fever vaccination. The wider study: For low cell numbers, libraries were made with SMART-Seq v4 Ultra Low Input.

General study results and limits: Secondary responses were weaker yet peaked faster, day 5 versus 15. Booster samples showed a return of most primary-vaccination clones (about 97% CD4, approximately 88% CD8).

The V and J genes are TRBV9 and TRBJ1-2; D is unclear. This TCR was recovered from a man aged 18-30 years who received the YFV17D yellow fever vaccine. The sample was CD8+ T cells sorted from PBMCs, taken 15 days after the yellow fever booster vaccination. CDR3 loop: CASSPQQDHGYTF. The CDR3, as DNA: TGTGCCAGCAGCCCCCAGCAGGACCATGGCTACACCTTC.